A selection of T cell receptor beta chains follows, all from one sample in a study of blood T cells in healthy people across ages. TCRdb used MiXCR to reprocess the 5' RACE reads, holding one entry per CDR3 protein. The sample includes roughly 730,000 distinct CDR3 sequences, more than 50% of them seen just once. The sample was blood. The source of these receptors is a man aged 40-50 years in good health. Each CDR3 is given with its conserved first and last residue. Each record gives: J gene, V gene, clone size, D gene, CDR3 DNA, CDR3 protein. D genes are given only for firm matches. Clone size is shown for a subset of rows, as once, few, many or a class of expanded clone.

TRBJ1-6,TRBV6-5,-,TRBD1,TGTGCCAGCAGTGCAACCGGGACAGGGGAATCACCCCTCCACTTT,CASSATGTGESPLHF
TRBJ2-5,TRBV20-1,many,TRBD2,TGCAGTGCTCCACTTAGCGGGGGGGCGGTGGAGACCCAGTACTTC,CSAPLSGGAVETQYF
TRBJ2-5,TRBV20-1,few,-,TGCAGTGCTAGAAATCCCTGGGCAGGTGTCCAAGAGACCCAGTACTTC,CSARNPWAGVQETQYF
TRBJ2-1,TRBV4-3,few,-,TGCGCCAGCAGCCAAGAGGAGACTAGGAATGAGCAGTTCTTC,CASSQEETRNEQFF
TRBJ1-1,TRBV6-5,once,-,TGTGCCAGCAGTTACGACCGGTTCCAAAAGATGAACACTGAAGCTTTCTTT,CASSYDRFQKMNTEAFF
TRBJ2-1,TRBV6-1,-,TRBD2,TGTGCCAGCAGTACCAGACTAGCGGGATACAATGAGCAGTTCTTC,CASSTRLAGYNEQFF
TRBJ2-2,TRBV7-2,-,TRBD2,TGTGCCAGCAGCTCCCAAGCGGGAATAGAGACCGGGGAGCTGTTTTTT,CASSSQAGIETGELFF
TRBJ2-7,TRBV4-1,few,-,TGCGCCAGCAGCCAGCAGACACTGTCCTACGAGCAGTACTTC,CASSQQTLSYEQYF
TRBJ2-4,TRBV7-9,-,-,TGTGCCAGCAGCTTACCTGGAGGCGGTGAGGGGGCCAAAAACATTCAGTACTTC,CASSLPGGGEGAKNIQYF
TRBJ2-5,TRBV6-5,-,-,TGTGCCAGCAGTTACTCGAGACAGCGCCAAGAGACCCAGTACTTC,CASSYSRQRQETQYF
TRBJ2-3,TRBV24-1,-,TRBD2,TGTGCCACCAGTGATTTCGCGGGAGGATCCACAGATACGCAGTATTTT,CATSDFAGGSTDTQYF
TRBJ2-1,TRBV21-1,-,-,TGTGCCAGCAGCAGGTTTTTGGGCGATGAGCAGTTCTTC,CASSRFLGDEQFF
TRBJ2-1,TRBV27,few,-,TGTGCCAGCGGCCCCCGAGACCTAATCACACAGTTCTTC,CASGPRDLITQFF
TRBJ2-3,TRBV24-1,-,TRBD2,TGTGCCACCAGTGACCTACTAGCGGGAGTCGAAGATACGCAGTATTTT,CATSDLLAGVEDTQYF
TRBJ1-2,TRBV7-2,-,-,TGTGCCAGCAGCCATGCTGGGGGGGCTTTACAAGGCTACACCTTC,CASSHAGGALQGYTF
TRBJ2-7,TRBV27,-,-,TGTGCCAGCTCGTCCGCGGCAGGGAAGAGAAGCGAGCAGTACTTC,CASSSAAGKRSEQYF
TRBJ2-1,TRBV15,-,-,TGTGCCACCAGCAGAGAAGATACTAGCTCCTACAATGAGCAGTTCTTC,CATSREDTSSYNEQFF
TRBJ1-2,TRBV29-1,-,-,TGCAGCGTTGAAAGCCGGGGGGGCCGCGGCTACACCTTC,CSVESRGGRGYTF
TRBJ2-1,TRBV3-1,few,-,TGTGCCAGCAGCCAACCCTTTCGAGCGGATGAGCAGTTCTTC,CASSQPFRADEQFF
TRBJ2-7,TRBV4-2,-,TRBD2,TGTGCCAGCAGCCAAGTTTCGACTAGCGGTTCCTACGAGCAGTACTTC,CASSQVSTSGSYEQYF
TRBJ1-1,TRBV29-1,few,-,TGCAGCGTTGACTCCACTGAAGCTTTCTTT,CSVDSTEAFF
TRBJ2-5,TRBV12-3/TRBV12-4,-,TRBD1,TGTGCCAGCAGTTTAGGGACAGGGGGCTGGGGGACCCAGTACTTC,CASSLGTGGWGTQYF
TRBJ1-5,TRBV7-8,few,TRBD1,TGTGCCAGCAGCTTAGGGACAGGGAGTGTTCAGCCCCAGCATTTT,CASSLGTGSVQPQHF